Given below is one TCR beta chain in context. The data derive from a study of blood T cell repertoires in COVID-19. As for the study in general: Sample material is recorded as cDNA or gDNA derived from T cells, B-cell-depleted T cells, or PBMCs.

Generated by immunoSEQ multiplex PCR, the TCRdb table keeps only in-frame clones and is missing some. The sample carries 150,000 or so clones, more than 80% recorded once. CDR3 length: 14 amino acids. V was pared by 4 bases and J by 8 bases, with 9 bases of the junction left unmatched. Germline CDR1 reads LNHDA; CDR2 reads SQIVND (reference sequence). The clonotype was recovered from a woman aged 55-69 years with COVID-19, enrolled during active disease. The V gene is TRBV19, the J gene TRBJ2-3; 7 nucleotides agree with TRBD2. The sample taken for sequencing was peripheral blood. This chain's CDR3 is CASSTGLGARTQYF. CDR3 bases: TGTGCCAGTAGTACTGGACTAGGGGCGCGTACGCAGTATTTT.